The present entry profiles one TCR beta chain with its context. This specimen comes from a study of CD8 T cells in Susac syndrome. It was negative isolation that provided the CD8+ and CD4+ T cells, whereas TEMRA cells were enriched by FACS. Germline lookup yields CDR1 MGHRA and CDR2 YSYEKL. CDR3 size: 17 residues. V was pared by 0 bases and J by 10 bases, with 22 bases between. Random hexamers primed reverse transcription of about 0.5 to 1 ug RNA. The method of amplification for TCR beta CDR3 was immunoSEQ multiplex PCR, covering 54 Vbeta and 13 Jbeta. TCRdb processed the immunoSEQ multiplex PCR reads anew with MiXCR; each CDR3 protein has one entry. This table has about 200,000 distinct CDR3 sequences, around 95% appearing once.

This receptor was taken from a human donor in good health. The V call is TRBV4-1, the J call TRBJ2-4, with D possibly TRBD2 on 5 matching bases. The sequencing input was CD4+ T cells from PBMCs. The chain's CDR3 is CASSQERVLERTVIQYF. The CDR3 DNA follows: TGCGCCAGCAGCCAAGAAAGAGTACTAGAGCGTACCGTAATTCAGTACTTC.